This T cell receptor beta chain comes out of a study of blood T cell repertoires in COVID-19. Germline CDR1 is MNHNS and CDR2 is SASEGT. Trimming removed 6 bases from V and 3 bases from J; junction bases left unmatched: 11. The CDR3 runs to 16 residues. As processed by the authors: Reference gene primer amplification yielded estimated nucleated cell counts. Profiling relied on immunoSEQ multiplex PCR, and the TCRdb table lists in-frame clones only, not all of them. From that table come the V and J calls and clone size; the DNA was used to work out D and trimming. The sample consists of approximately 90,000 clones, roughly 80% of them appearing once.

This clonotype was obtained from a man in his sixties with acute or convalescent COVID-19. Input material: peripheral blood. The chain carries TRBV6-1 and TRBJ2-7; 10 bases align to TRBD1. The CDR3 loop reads CASRESRDRGHYEQYF. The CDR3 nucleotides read TGTGCCAGCAGAGAAAGCCGGGACAGGGGACACTACGAGCAGTACTTC.